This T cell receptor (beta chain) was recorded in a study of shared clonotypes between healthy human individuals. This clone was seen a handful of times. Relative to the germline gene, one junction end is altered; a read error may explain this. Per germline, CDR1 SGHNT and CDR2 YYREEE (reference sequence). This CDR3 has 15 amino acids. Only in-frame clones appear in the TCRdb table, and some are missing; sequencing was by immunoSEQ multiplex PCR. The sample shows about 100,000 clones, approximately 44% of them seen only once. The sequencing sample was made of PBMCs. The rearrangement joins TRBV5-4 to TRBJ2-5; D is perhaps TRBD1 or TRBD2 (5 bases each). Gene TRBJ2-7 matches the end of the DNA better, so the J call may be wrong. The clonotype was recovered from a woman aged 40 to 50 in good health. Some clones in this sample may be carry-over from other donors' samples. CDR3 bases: TGTGCCAGCAGCTTAGGGGTGGCTAGCTCCAACGAGCAGTACTTC. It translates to CASSLGVASSNEQYF.